This TCR beta chain was sequenced for a study of T cell changes during pregnancy in multiple sclerosis. This CDR3 spans 18 amino acids. Germline lookup yields CDR1 SNHLY and CDR2 FYNNEI. V lost 5 bases and J lost 0; bases outside the gene matches: 12. The protocol was immunoSEQ multiplex PCR, while the TCRdb copy is restricted to in-frame clones and leaves out a portion. The top ten hold under 0.35% of the sample, which has some 76,000 clones, approximately 91% seen once. The source material was CD4+ T cells from peripheral blood mononuclear cells, sampled after pregnancy. The chain is built from TRBV2 and TRBJ2-1; 8 nucleotides line up with TRBD1. This receptor was identified in a female donor with multiple sclerosis, enrolled in a pregnancy study. The chain's CDR3 is CASSNYVRDRISYNEQFF. The CDR3 bases are TGTGCCAGCAGTAATTATGTCCGGGACAGGATCTCCTACAATGAGCAGTTCTTC.